This section outlines one T cell receptor beta chain sequence together with its context. The data were obtained in a study of shared clonotypes between healthy human individuals. The protocol was immunoSEQ multiplex PCR, while the TCRdb copy is restricted to in-frame clones and leaves out a portion. The table lists millions of clones, just over 90% of them singletons. The receptor's source is a young man in good health. Sequencing used naive CD4+ T cells sorted from blood. Noted subset: CD45RA+ positively selected.

The CDR3, as DNA: TGTGCCAGAAGCCCGCGAACTGCATCCTACGAGCAGTACTTC. Its protein product is CARSPRTASYEQYF. V gene TRBV5-3 combines with J gene TRBJ2-7; D gene uncertain. TRBV5-3 qualifies as an ORF whose function is uncertain. Trimming took 4 bases from V and 1 from J, leaving 12 bases between them. The CDR3 is made up of 14 amino acids.